A selection of T cell receptor beta chains follows, all from one sample in a study of T-cell memory formation after mild COVID-19. TCRdb itself ran the 5' RACE reads through MiXCR, one entry per CDR3 protein. In the table there are approximately 300,000 distinct CDR3 sequences, over 7% of which are singletons. What was sequenced was PBMCs or a T cell subset sorted from them (not recorded which). All receptors come from a man younger than 30 who had mild COVID-19 (a few samples of this study predate the infection). Cell type and time point are not known. Each CDR3 is given with its conserved first and last residue. The D gene is left open where the match is weak. Clone size is not always given. Where it is, it says once, few, many or a class for expanded clones.

>-|TRBJ2-6|TRBV7-6|few
CASSSRQSHGLSSGANVLTF
TGTGCCAGCAGCTCTAGACAGAGCCACGGCCTATCCTCTGGGGCCAACGTCCTGACTTTC
>TRBD1|TRBJ1-2|TRBV6-5|-
CASSLSGGQYGYTF
TGTGCCAGCAGTTTGTCAGGGGGCCAATATGGCTACACCTTC
>-|TRBJ2-1|TRBV5-5|-
CASSLWAPLYNEQFF
TGTGCCAGCAGCTTGTGGGCTCCCTTATACAATGAGCAGTTCTTC
>-|TRBJ2-1|TRBV25-1|few
CASSEFWTRMFF
TGTGCCAGCAGTGAATTTTGGACCCGAATGTTCTTC
>-|TRBJ2-5|TRBV6-2/TRBV6-3|few
CASSRTRRGQETQYF
TGTGCCAGCAGTCGGACCCGGCGGGGCCAAGAGACCCAGTACTTC
>-|TRBJ1-3|TRBV9|many
CASSVAPSSGNTIYF
TGTGCCAGCAGCGTAGCCCCAAGCTCTGGAAACACCATATATTTT
>-|TRBJ2-1|TRBV10-1|many
CAIDKDPSEQFF
TGCGCCATTGACAAGGACCCCTCTGAGCAGTTCTTC
>TRBD2|TRBJ2-7|TRBV9|-
CASSVAGTSGPYEQYF
TGTGCCAGCAGCGTAGCTGGGACTAGCGGACCCTACGAGCAGTACTTC
>-|TRBJ1-3|TRBV3-1|few
CASSYHQGSGNTIYF
TGTGCCAGCAGCTATCACCAGGGAAGTGGAAACACCATATATTTT
>TRBD2|TRBJ2-1|TRBV2|few
CASSEAVLAGGPLDNEQFF
TGTGCCAGCAGTGAAGCGGTTCTAGCGGGGGGGCCGTTAGACAATGAGCAGTTCTTC
>-|TRBJ2-2|TRBV6-5|-
CASSYSKDGANTGELFF
TGTGCCAGCAGTTACTCGAAGGACGGAGCGAACACCGGGGAGCTGTTTTTT
>TRBD2|TRBJ2-1|TRBV27|-
CASSTGTRVGEQFF
TGTGCCAGCAGTACCGGGACTAGGGTGGGTGAGCAGTTCTTC
>-|TRBJ1-1|TRBV6-2/TRBV6-3|many
CASSYDTEAFF
TGTGCCAGCAGTTATGACACTGAAGCTTTCTTT
>-|TRBJ1-2|TRBV27|few
CASTRWETGYGYTF
TGTGCCAGCACCCGGTGGGAAACGGGCTATGGCTACACCTTC
>-|TRBJ1-4|TRBV20-1|few
CSARDSKKSEKLFF
TGCAGTGCTAGAGATAGTAAGAAGAGTGAAAAACTGTTTTTT
>-|TRBJ2-5|TRBV18|-
CASSPQKTQYF
TGTGCCAGCTCACCACAAAAGACCCAGTACTTC
>TRBD1|TRBJ1-4|TRBV5-1|-
CASKQGYEEKLFF
TGCGCCAGTAAACAGGGGTACGAAGAAAAACTGTTTTTT
>TRBD1|TRBJ1-1|TRBV18|-
CASSPMGQGSTEAFF
TGTGCCAGCTCACCAATGGGACAGGGTAGCACTGAAGCTTTCTTT
>-|TRBJ2-3|TRBV20-1|few
CSAFRGGGLGDTQYF
TGCAGTGCTTTCCGGGGCGGGGGCCTGGGCGATACGCAGTATTTT
>-|TRBJ2-3|TRBV7-2|many
CASSLQWGARVDTQYF
TGTGCCAGCAGCTTACAGTGGGGGGCCCGGGTAGATACGCAGTATTTT
>-|TRBJ1-2|TRBV5-1|-
CASSGARNGYTF
TGCGCCAGCAGTGGGGCTCGGAATGGCTACACCTTC
>-|TRBJ1-3|TRBV12-5|few
CASGFSSLNTIYF
TGTGCTAGTGGTTTTTCTTCCCTAAACACCATATATTTT
>-|TRBJ1-1|TRBV2|-
CASSEAPVNTEAFF
TGTGCCAGCAGTGAAGCGCCTGTGAACACTGAAGCTTTCTTT
>-|TRBJ2-2|TRBV14|-
CASSRQTALTAPGELFF
TGTGCCAGCAGCCGCCAGACAGCCCTAACTGCTCCCGGGGAGCTGTTTTTT
>TRBD1|TRBJ1-1|TRBV4-3|many
CASSPGQGNTEAFF
TGCGCCAGCAGCCCGGGACAGGGGAACACTGAAGCTTTCTTT
>-|TRBJ2-2|TRBV4-2|few
CASSQEVRDTGELFF
TGTGCCAGCAGCCAAGAGGTCCGGGACACCGGGGAGCTGTTTTTT
>-|TRBJ2-4|TRBV18|-
CASSLSQGGTKNIQYF
TGTGCCAGCTCACTATCACAGGGGGGGACCAAAAACATTCAGTACTTC